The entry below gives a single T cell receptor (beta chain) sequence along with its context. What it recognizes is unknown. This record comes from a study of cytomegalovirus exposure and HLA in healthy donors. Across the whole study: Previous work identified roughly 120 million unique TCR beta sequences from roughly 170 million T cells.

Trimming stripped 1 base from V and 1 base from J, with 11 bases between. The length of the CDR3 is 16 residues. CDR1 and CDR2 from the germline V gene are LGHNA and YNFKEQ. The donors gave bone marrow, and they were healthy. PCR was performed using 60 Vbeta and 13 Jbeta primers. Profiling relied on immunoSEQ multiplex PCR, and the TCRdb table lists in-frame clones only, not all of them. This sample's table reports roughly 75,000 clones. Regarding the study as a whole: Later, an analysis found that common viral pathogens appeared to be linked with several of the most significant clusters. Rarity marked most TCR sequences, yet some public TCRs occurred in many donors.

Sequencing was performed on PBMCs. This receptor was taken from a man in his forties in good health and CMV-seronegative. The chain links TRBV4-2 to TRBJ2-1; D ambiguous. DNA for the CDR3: TGTGCCAGCAGCCAAGGGCTCCGGGTGTCCTACAATGAGCAGTTCTTC. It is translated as CASSQGLRVSYNEQFF.